This T cell receptor beta chain was found in a study of blood T cell repertoires in COVID-19. Whole-study context: From the United States, Italy and Spain came samples of acute and convalescent COVID-19. T cells, B-cell-depleted T cells, or PBMCs provided the cDNA or gDNA that served as material.

In the original analysis: Amplification of reference gene primers provided the estimated nucleated cell counts. TCRdb's copy holds only in-frame clones and misses some; the assay was immunoSEQ multiplex PCR. Clone size and V and J calls were adopted from that table, with D and trimming inferred from the DNA. In the table there are approximately 210,000 clones, roughly 94% of which are singletons. CDR3 length: 16 residues. Losses at the gene ends were 5 bases for V and 1 base for J; bases not matched to a gene: 11. CDR1 and CDR2 from the germline V gene are MGHRA and YSYEKL. This sequence originates from a man aged 30-40 years with COVID-19, enrolled during active disease. This rearrangement joins TRBV4-1 to TRBJ2-7; TRBD1 matches 7 bases. The material sequenced was peripheral blood. CDR3 DNA: TGCGCCAGCAGCTCCTATCGGGACAGACCTTCCTACGAGCAGTACTTC. It encodes CASSSYRDRPSYEQYF.